Following are 15 T cell receptor beta chains from one sample sequenced in a study of shared clonotypes between healthy human individuals (dated by TCRdb to about 2020). The library was generated by the immunoSEQ multiplex PCR assay. Held by TCRdb, this immuneACCESS table contains in-frame sequences only and omits some clones. Under half of the omission traces to an unresolved V gene where checked; the cause of the rest is unknown. The sample records about 1.1 million clones, approximately 77% of which are singletons. The ten largest make up 0.89% of the sample. The sequenced material came from memory CD4+ T cells from PBMCs. Read against the paper, the sample's cell subset or site label means: CD45RA-negative fraction. These receptors were taken from a man between 18 and 35 years old in good health. Some clones in this sample may be carry-over from other donors' samples.

This chain joins TRBV18 and TRBJ1-3; maybe TRBD1 (5 bases). CDR1 and CDR2 from the germline V gene are KGHSH and LQKENI. This CDR3 comprises 17 residues. Deletions cut 6 bases from V and 0 bases from J, with 18 bases between. The CDR3 loop reads CASSPPGRTSSGNTIYF. The CDR3 region has the DNA TGTGCCAGCTCCCCGCCAGGGCGGACCAGCTCTGGAAACACCATATATTTT.

The table lists this clone with a few counts. The V gene is TRBV7-8, the J gene TRBJ2-5, with D perhaps given as TRBD1 or TRBD2 (6 bases each). V was pared by 4 bases and J by 7 bases, with 22 bases between. Germline assignment: CDR1 SGHVS and CDR2 FQNEAQ. This CDR3 contains 16 residues. The CDR3 loop reads CASSYLRDTGVGTQYF. For the CDR3, the DNA is TGTGCCAGCAGCTATCTCCGGGACACGGGGGTGGGGACCCAGTACTTC.

This chain connects TRBV23-1 to TRBJ1-2, with 7 nucleotides matching TRBD1. TRBV23-1 is an ORF for which the function is uncertain. Losses at the gene ends were 8 bases for V and 9 bases for J; bases not matched to a gene: 12. CDR3 length: 13 residues. The CDR3: CASGYDREESYTF. CDR3 DNA: TGCGCCAGCGGATATGACAGGGAAGAGAGCTACACCTTC.

This clone was observed a single time. V is TRBV7-3 and J is TRBJ2-7; no clear D. The CDR3 consists of 15 residues. V dropped 4 bases and J dropped 2 bases, with 15 bases sitting between them. The germline gives CDR1 SGHTA, CDR2 FQGTGA. CDR3 loop: CASSSQVGPAYEQYF. The CDR3 region has the DNA TGTGCCAGCAGCTCGCAGGTAGGACCGGCCTACGAGCAGTACTTC.

The chain recombines TRBV10-3 with TRBJ2-5, with D possibly matching TRBD2 (7 bases). The CDR3 extends over 15 amino acids. Germline V gene data show CDR1 as ENHRY and CDR2 as SYGVKD. The V end was cut by 3 bases, the J end by 5 bases, with 16 bases between. The CDR3 sequence: CAISEGGGPSETQYF. CDR3 in DNA: TGTGCCATCAGTGAAGGGGGAGGGCCCTCGGAGACCCAGTACTTC.

The count of this clone is one. J is TRBJ1-2 and V is TRBV6-1, with D possibly matching TRBD1 (5 bases). This CDR3 is built from 13 residues. V lost 6 bases to trimming and J lost 4 bases, with 12 bases between them. Germline loops: CDR1 MNHNS, CDR2 SASEGT. CDR3 region: CASRDQGLYGYTF. DNA of the CDR3: TGTGCCAGCAGGGATCAGGGCCTCTATGGCTACACCTTC.

This clone occurred a few times. The rearrangement links TRBV9 to TRBJ1-2; TRBD1 matches 9 bases. The CDR3 is 14 residues long. V shed 4 bases, J shed 8 bases, and the junction held 9 bases outside the gene matches. The germline V gene encodes CDR1 SGDLS and CDR2 YYNGEE. The CDR3 nucleotides are TGTGCCAGCAGCAAATACAGGGGGCCAAGCGGCTACACCTTC. This encodes CASSKYRGPSGYTF.

The rearrangement links TRBV18 to TRBJ1-1; 7 nucleotides match TRBD1. Germline values: CDR1 KGHSH, CDR2 LQKENI. The CDR3 sequence is 13 residues long. The junction had 7 bases not matched to a gene; V was cut back by 4 bases and J by 8 bases. CDR3 residues: CASSRTQGGEAFF. The CDR3 region has the DNA TGTGCCAGCTCACGAACCCAGGGGGGAGAAGCTTTCTTT.

The gene calls are TRBV6-5 and TRBJ2-2, with D possibly being TRBD2 (5 bases). CDR1 is MNHEY, CDR2 SVGAGI, per germline. The CDR3 is made up of 12 amino acids. The V and J ends lost 5 bases and 13 bases respectively, with 14 bases between them. The CDR3, as DNA: TGTGCCAGCAGTAACCCGGGAAGAGTGCTGTTTTTT. This codes for CASSNPGRVLFF.

This clone has more than one count but fewer than ten. The chain joins TRBV4-3 to TRBJ2-7; no clear D. The CDR3 sequence is 12 residues long. Looked up from germline, CDR1 is LGHNA and CDR2 is YSLEER. V shed 4 bases and J shed 6 bases, with 10 bases lying between them. The CDR3 region is CASSLNVGEQYF. CDR3 DNA: TGCGCCAGCAGCCTGAACGTCGGCGAGCAGTACTTC.

This sequence joins TRBV2 and TRBJ2-7, with D perhaps TRBD1 (5 bases). Germline lookup yields CDR1 SNHLY and CDR2 FYNNEI. V was trimmed by 6 bases and J by 2 bases, leaving 23 bases between them. CDR3 size: 17 residues. The DNA for the CDR3 is TGTGCCAGCAGCCCCAGGGTGTCCCCCTCGGGCGCCTACGAGCAGTACTTC. It encodes CASSPRVSPSGAYEQYF.

This rearrangement joins TRBV9 to TRBJ2-1, with 9 bases aligning to TRBD2. This CDR3 is 16 amino acids long. V lost 4 bases and J lost 1; bases outside the gene matches: 6. The germline V gene encodes CDR1 SGDLS and CDR2 YYNGEE. CDR3 DNA sequence: TGTGCCAGCAGCCTAACTAGCGGGCCTTCCTACAATGAGCAGTTCTTC. Translating gives CASSLTSGPSYNEQFF. The full variable domain, rest sourced from reference TRBV9 and TRBJ2-1, is DSGVTQTPKHLITATGQRVTLRCSPRSGDLSVYWYQQSLDQGLQFLIQYYNGEERAKGNILERFSAQQFPDLHSELNLSSLELGDSALYFCASSLTSGPSYNEQFFGPGTRLTVL.

This clone has more than one count but fewer than ten. This chain uses TRBV4-3 with TRBJ1-2, with 10 positions matching TRBD1. The length of the CDR3 is 15 residues. Germline V CDR1 and CDR2: LGHNA, YSLEER. V shed 4 bases, J shed 6 bases, and the junction held 8 bases outside the gene matches. The CDR3 region has the DNA TGCGCCAGCAGCCCTATTTGGGGGACAGGGGATGGCTACACCTTC. Protein product: CASSPIWGTGDGYTF.

The CDR3 loop is CASIRAYEQYF. CDR3 DNA sequence: TGTGCCAGCATTAGAGCCTACGAGCAGTACTTC. V and J are TRBV2 and TRBJ2-7, with D uncertain. V was trimmed by 7 bases and J by 2 bases, leaving 6 bases between them. The CDR3 extends over 11 amino acids. Germline V gene sequence: CDR1 SNHLY, CDR2 FYNNEI.

About this clone: One junction end does not reproduce the germline sequence, and a read error may be involved. The chain joins TRBV19 to TRBJ2-2; D uncertain. Germline loops: CDR1 LNHDA, CDR2 SQIVND (reference sequence). CDR3 length equals 16 residues. Here the CDR3 DNA reads TGTGCCAGTAGTCCTTCCCGGCGGCTGAACAGCGGGGAGCTGTTTTTT. Its protein product is CASSPSRRLNSGELFF.